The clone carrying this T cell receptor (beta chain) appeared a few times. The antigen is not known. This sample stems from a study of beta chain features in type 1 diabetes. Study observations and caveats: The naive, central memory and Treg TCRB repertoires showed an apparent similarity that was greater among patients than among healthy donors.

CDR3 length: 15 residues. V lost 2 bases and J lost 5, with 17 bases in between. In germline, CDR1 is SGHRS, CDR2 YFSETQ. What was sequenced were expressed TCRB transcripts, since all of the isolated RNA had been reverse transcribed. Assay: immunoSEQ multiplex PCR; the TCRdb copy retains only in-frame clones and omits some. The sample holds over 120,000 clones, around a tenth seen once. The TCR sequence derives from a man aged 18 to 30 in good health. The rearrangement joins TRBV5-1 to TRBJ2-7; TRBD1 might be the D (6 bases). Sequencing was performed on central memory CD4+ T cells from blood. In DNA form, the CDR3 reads TGCGCCAGCAGCTTATGGTGGGGGCCGTCCGACGAGCAGTACTTC. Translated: CASSLWWGPSDEQYF.